This TCR beta chain was retrieved from a study of T cells after yellow fever vaccination. This CDR3 is built from 14 residues. Trimming removed 0 bases from V and 5 bases from J, with 10 bases in between. Germline CDR1 reads LGHDT; CDR2 reads YNNKEL (reference sequence). Points from the study as a whole: Few clonotypes appeared in both CD4 and CD8 compartments. Most clones from primary vaccination resurfaced after the booster (under 97% CD4, more than 75% CD8).

TCRdb reprocessed the 5' RACE reads via MiXCR and lists one record per CDR3 protein. The sample shows 300,000 or so distinct CDR3 sequences, 13% of them seen only once. To note about this clonotype: Its target is unknown.

This TCR was recovered from a man in his thirties or forties who received the YFV17D yellow fever vaccine. Sequencing used CD4+ T cells sorted from PBMCs, obtained 45 days after the yellow fever booster vaccination. The V call is TRBV3-1, the J call TRBJ1-1; weak D call: TRBD1 (5 bases). The CDR3 DNA reads as TGTGCCAGCAGCCAAGAGGGTCGGGGGACTGAAGCTTTCTTT. This encodes CASSQEGRGTEAFF. Full variable domain (outside the CDR3, taken from reference TRBV3-1 and TRBJ1-1): DTAVSQTPKYLVTQMGNDKSIKCEQNLGHDTMYWYKQDSKKFLKIMFSYNNKELIINETVPNRFSPKSPDKAHLNLHINSLELGDSAVYFCASSQEGRGTEAFFGQGTRLTVV.